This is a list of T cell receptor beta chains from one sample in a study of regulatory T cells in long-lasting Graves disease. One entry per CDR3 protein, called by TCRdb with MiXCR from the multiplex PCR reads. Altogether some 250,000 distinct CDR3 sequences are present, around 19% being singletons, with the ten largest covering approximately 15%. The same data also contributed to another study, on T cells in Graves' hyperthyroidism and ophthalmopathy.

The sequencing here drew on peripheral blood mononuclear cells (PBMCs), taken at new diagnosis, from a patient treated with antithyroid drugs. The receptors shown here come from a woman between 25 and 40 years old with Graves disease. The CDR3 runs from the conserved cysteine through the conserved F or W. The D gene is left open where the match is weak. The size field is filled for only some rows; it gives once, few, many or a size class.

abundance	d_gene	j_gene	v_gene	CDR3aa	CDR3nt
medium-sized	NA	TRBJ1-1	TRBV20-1	CSAMNPDTEAFF	TGCAGTGCTATGAACCCTGATACTGAAGCTTTCTTT
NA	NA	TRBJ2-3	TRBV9	CASSVDTYTDTQYF	TGTGCCAGCAGCGTAGACACCTACACAGATACGCAGTATTTT
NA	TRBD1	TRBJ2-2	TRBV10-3	CAISTRDRENGELFF	TGTGCCATCAGTACCCGGGACAGGGAAAATGGGGAGCTGTTTTTT
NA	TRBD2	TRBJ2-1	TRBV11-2	CASRASGSRQFF	TGTGCCAGCAGGGCTAGCGGGAGTAGGCAGTTCTTC
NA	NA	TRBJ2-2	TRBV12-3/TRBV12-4	CASSLRGRGGELFF	TGTGCCAGCAGTCTCAGGGGAAGGGGCGGGGAGCTGTTTTTT
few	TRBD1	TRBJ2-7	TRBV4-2	CASSQEGQGVYEQYF	TGTGCCAGCAGCCAAGAGGGACAGGGGGTCTACGAGCAGTACTTC
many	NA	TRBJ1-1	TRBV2	CASGGGGTEAFF	TGTGCCAGCGGAGGAGGGGGCACTGAAGCTTTCTTT
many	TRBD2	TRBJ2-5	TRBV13	CASSPNQDGRQETQYF	TGTGCCAGCAGCCCGAACCAGGACGGGAGGCAAGAGACCCAGTACTTC
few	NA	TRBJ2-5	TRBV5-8	CASSLASYQETQYF	TGTGCCAGCAGCTTGGCCTCGTACCAAGAGACCCAGTACTTC
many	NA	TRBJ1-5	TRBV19	CASSNVIGGWWSNQPQHF	TGTGCCAGTAGTAATGTCATCGGGGGATGGTGGAGCAATCAGCCCCAGCATTTT
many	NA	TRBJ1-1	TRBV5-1	CASSWGLMNTEAFF	TGCGCCAGCAGCTGGGGACTTATGAACACTGAAGCTTTCTTT
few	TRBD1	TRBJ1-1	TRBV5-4	CASSREGTGSTEAFF	TGTGCCAGCAGCCGTGAGGGGACAGGGTCCACTGAAGCTTTCTTT
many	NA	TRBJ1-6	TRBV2	CASIRTVGNSPLHF	TGTGCCAGCATTCGGACGGTGGGTAATTCACCCCTCCACTTT
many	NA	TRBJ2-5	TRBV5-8	CASSSGGTAQETQYF	TGTGCCAGCTCCTCGGGGGGGACAGCCCAAGAGACCCAGTACTTC
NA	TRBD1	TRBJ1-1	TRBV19	CASSIDRVGDRNTEAFF	TGTGCCAGTAGTATAGACCGGGTAGGGGACAGAAACACTGAAGCTTTCTTT
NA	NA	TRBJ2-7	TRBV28	CASSPGGTLTYEQYF	TGTGCCAGCAGTCCAGGGGGGACGCTAACCTACGAGCAGTACTTC
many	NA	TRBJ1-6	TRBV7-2	CASSLAGSPLHF	TGTGCCAGCAGCTTAGCGGGGTCACCCCTCCACTTT
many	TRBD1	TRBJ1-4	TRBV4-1	CASSHRDSNEKLFF	TGCGCCAGCAGCCATCGGGACAGTAATGAAAAACTGTTTTTT
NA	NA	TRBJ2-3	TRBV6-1	CASSPDGRLTDTQYF	TGTGCCAGCAGTCCGGACGGACGCCTCACAGATACGCAGTATTTT
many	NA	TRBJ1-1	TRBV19	CASSIDLVIPYRETEAFF	TGTGCCAGTAGTATAGATCTGGTGATACCTTACAGGGAGACTGAAGCTTTCTTT
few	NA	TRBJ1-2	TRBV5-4	CASSLERHPGGYTF	TGTGCCAGCAGCTTGGAAAGGCATCCCGGTGGCTACACCTTC
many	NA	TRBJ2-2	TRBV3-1	CASSQDTGELFF	TGTGCCAGCAGCCAAGACACCGGGGAGCTGTTTTTT
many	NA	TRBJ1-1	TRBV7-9	CASSLGKGGYTEAFF	TGTGCCAGCAGCTTAGGGAAAGGGGGGTACACTGAAGCTTTCTTT
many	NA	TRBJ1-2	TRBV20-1	CSARDWGGGGYTF	TGCAGTGCTAGAGATTGGGGAGGGGGTGGCTACACCTTC
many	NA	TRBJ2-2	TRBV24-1	CATSDLPRGGITGELFF	TGTGCCACCAGTGATTTACCCAGGGGAGGAATCACCGGGGAGCTGTTTTTT
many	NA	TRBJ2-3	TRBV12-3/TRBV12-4	CASSASGPRVDTQYF	TGTGCCAGCAGCGCCTCGGGACCCCGGGTCGATACGCAGTATTTT
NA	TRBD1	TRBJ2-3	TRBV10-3	CAISDTGTGSDTQYF	TGTGCCATCAGTGATACCGGGACAGGGTCAGATACGCAGTATTTT
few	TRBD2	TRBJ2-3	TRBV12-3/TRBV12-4	CASSLAGLASRVDTQYF	TGTGCCAGCAGTTTGGCGGGACTAGCCTCCCGGGTGGATACGCAGTATTTT
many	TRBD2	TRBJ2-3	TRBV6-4	CASSPTSGVSDTQYF	TGTGCCAGCAGTCCGACTAGCGGGGTCTCAGATACGCAGTATTTT
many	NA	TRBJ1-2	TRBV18	CASSPQRGLYGYTF	TGTGCCAGCTCACCGCAACGGGGGCTCTATGGCTACACCTTC
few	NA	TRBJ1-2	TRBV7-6	CASPRGYYGYTF	TGTGCCAGCCCACGGGGGTACTATGGCTACACCTTC
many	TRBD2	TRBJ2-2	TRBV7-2	CASSLSSLAGGELFF	TGTGCCAGCAGCCTCTCCTCCTTAGCGGGCGGGGAGCTGTTTTTT
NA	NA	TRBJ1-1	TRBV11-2	CASSLEDHRGTEAFF	TGTGCCAGCAGCTTAGAGGACCACCGGGGCACTGAAGCTTTCTTT
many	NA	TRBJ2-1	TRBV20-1	CSARADNEQFF	TGCAGTGCTAGAGCTGATAATGAGCAGTTCTTC
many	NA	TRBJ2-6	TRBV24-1	CATSDGFSGANVLTF	TGTGCCACCAGTGATGGGTTCTCTGGGGCCAACGTCCTGACTTTC
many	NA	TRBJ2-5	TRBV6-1	CASTESGAEKTQYF	TGTGCCAGCACCGAATCCGGGGCAGAAAAGACCCAGTACTTC
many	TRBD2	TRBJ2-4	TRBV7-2	CASSLVSGWTSGGGNIQYF	TGTGCCAGCAGCTTAGTTTCGGGGTGGACTAGCGGGGGAGGGAACATTCAGTACTTC
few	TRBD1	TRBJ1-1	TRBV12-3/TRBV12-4	CASRITGDPEAFF	TGTGCCAGCAGAATAACAGGGGATCCTGAAGCTTTCTTT
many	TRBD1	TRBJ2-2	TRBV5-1	CASSRNGQGATGELFF	TGCGCCAGCAGCCGCAATGGACAGGGGGCTACCGGGGAGCTGTTTTTT
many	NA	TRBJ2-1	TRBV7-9	CASSSLGGQFNEQFF	TGTGCCAGCAGCTCCCTGGGCGGGCAATTCAATGAGCAGTTCTTC
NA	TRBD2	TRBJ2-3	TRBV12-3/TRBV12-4	CASSQGIMGGVTDTQYF	TGTGCCAGCAGCCAAGGGATAATGGGGGGGGTCACAGATACGCAGTATTTT
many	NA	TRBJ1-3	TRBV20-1	CSAYRSHGNTIYF	TGCAGTGCATACCGCAGTCATGGAAACACCATATATTTT
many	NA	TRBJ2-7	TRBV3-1	CASSQDVQGRDEQYF	TGTGCCAGCAGCCAAGATGTCCAGGGGAGGGACGAGCAGTACTTC
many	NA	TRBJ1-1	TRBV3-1	CASSQGTNHGDTEAFF	TGTGCCAGCAGCCAAGGGACTAACCACGGGGACACTGAAGCTTTCTTT
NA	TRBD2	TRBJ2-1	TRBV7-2	CASSFGAGRNEQFF	TGTGCCAGCAGCTTTGGAGCGGGGAGGAATGAGCAGTTCTTC
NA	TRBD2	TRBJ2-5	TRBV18	CASSPTSGGGETQYF	TGTGCCAGCTCACCCACTAGCGGGGGAGGAGAGACCCAGTACTTC
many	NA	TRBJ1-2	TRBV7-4	CASSSFRDGYTF	TGTGCCAGCAGTTCCTTCAGGGACGGCTACACCTTC
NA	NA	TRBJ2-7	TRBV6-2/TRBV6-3	CASSMERISYEQYF	TGTGCCAGCAGTATGGAGAGAATCTCCTACGAGCAGTACTTC
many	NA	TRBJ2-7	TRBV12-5	CAIGGLFSYEQYF	TGTGCTATTGGAGGGCTTTTTTCCTACGAGCAGTACTTC
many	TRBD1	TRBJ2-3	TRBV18	CASSPRDRESDTQYF	TGTGCCAGCTCACCCAGGGACAGGGAGTCAGATACGCAGTATTTT
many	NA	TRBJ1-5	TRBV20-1	CSAQVGPRQPQHF	TGCAGTGCCCAGGTCGGTCCCCGGCAGCCCCAGCATTTT
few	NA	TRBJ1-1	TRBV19	CASSIQAMDTEAFF	TGTGCCAGTAGTATCCAGGCGATGGACACTGAAGCTTTCTTT
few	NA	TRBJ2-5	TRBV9	CASSGTGAGETQYF	TGTGCCAGCAGCGGAACAGGAGCCGGAGAGACCCAGTACTTC
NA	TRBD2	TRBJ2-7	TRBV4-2	CASSQDGTTHLWEQYF	TGTGCCAGCAGCCAAGATGGGACTACCCACCTCTGGGAGCAGTACTTC